This TCR beta chain was sequenced for a study of PD-L1 blockade in urothelial cancer. The overall study: Blood was evaluated 3 weeks (second dose) and 6 weeks after therapy began. Study-wide results and caveats: In blood sampled pretreatment, TCR clonality below the median predicted better survival.

With regard to this clone: What it recognizes is unknown.

Germline V CDR1 and CDR2: SQVTM, ANQGSEA. V shed 7 bases and J 9 bases; nucleotides not matched to a gene: 18. The CDR3 covers 15 residues. The time point: pretreatment peripheral blood. TCRdb's copy holds only in-frame clones and misses some; the assay was immunoSEQ multiplex PCR. Of more than 55,000 clones listed, more than 80% are singletons. The chain recombines TRBV29-1 with TRBJ2-1; 7 bases line up with TRBD2. The sequence derives from a man aged 70-80 years with urothelial cancer. The sequencing here drew on PBMCs, taken around atezolizumab (anti-PD-L1) treatment. CDR3 region: CSALAGLGPLGEQFF. DNA of the CDR3: TGCAGCGCATTAGCGGGCCTAGGACCGCTGGGTGAGCAGTTCTTC.